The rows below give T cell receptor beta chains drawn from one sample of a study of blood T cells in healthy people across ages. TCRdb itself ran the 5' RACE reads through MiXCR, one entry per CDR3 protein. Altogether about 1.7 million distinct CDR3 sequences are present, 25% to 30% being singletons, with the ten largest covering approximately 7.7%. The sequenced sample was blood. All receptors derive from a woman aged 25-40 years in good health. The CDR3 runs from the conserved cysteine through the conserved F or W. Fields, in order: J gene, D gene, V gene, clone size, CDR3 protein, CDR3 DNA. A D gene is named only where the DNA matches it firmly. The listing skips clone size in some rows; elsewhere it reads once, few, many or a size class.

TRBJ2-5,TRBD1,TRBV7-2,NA,CASRWDRGLGTQYF,TGTGCCAGCAGATGGGACAGAGGGTTGGGGACCCAGTACTTC
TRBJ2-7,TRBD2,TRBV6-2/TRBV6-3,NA,CASSDTSGPFYEQYF,TGTGCCAGCAGTGACACTAGCGGGCCGTTCTACGAGCAGTACTTC
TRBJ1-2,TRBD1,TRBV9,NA,CASSVGKGTGGTPHYGYTF,TGTGCCAGCAGCGTAGGAAAGGGGACAGGGGGTACGCCCCACTATGGCTACACCTTC
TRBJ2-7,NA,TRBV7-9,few,CASTLVTPGHHEQYF,TGTGCCAGCACGCTCGTTACACCGGGTCACCACGAGCAGTACTTC
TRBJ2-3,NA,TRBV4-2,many,CASSQGGDTDTQYF,TGTGCCAGCAGCCAAGGGGGCGACACAGATACGCAGTATTTT
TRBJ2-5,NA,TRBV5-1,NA,CASTRQPLETQYF,TGCGCCAGCACGAGACAGCCTTTAGAGACCCAGTACTTC
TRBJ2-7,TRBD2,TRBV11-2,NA,CAGSLGLSGSLIFYEQYF,TGTGCCGGCAGCTTAGGTCTAAGCGGGAGCCTTATTTTTTACGAGCAGTACTTC
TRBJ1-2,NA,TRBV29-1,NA,CSAGYNGYTF,TGCAGCGCAGGGTATAATGGCTACACCTTC
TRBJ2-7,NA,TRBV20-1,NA,CSAANPYEQYF,TGCAGTGCTGCAAACCCCTACGAGCAGTACTTC
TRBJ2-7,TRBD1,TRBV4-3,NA,CAGSPGQGTGEQYF,TGCGCCGGCAGCCCCGGACAGGGAACTGGCGAGCAGTACTTC
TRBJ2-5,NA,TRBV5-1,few,CASSPQGRGATQYF,TGCGCCAGCAGCCCACAGGGTAGGGGAGCGACCCAGTACTTC
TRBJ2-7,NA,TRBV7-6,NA,CANSNPVGVDKVSYEQYF,TGTGCCAACAGCAACCCCGTCGGGGTAGATAAGGTCTCCTACGAGCAGTACTTC
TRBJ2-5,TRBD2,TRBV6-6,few,CASRPASGRAGETQYF,TGTGCCAGCAGGCCGGCTAGCGGGAGGGCCGGTGAGACCCAGTACTTC
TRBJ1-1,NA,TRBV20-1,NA,CSAPGQIEAFF,TGCAGTGCTCCCGGACAGATTGAAGCTTTCTTT
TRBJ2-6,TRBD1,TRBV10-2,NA,CASRQGRGANVLTF,TGCGCCAGCCGACAGGGTAGGGGGGCCAACGTCCTGACTTTC
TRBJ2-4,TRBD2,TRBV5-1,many,CASSLAALAGNLNIQYF,TGCGCCAGCAGCTTGGCCGCGCTAGCGGGAAATCTGAACATTCAGTACTTC
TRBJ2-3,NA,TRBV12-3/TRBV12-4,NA,CASRGWSDTQYF,TGTGCCAGCAGGGGGTGGTCAGATACGCAGTATTTT
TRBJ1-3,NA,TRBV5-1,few,CASSLDVQAAGNTIYF,TGCGCCAGCAGCTTGGACGTGCAGGCGGCTGGAAACACCATATATTTT
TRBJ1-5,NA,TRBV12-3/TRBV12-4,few,CASSFGRGLNQPQHF,TGTGCCAGCAGTTTTGGCAGGGGCCTCAATCAGCCCCAGCATTTT
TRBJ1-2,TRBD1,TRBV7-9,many,CATSRGQGNYGYTF,TGTGCCACCTCTAGGGGACAGGGCAACTATGGCTACACCTTC
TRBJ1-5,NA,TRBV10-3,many,CAISGAGKGDDQPQHF,TGTGCCATCAGTGGCGCGGGGAAGGGGGATGACCAGCCCCAGCATTTT
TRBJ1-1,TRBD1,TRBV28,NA,CASSRPGTGGNEAFF,TGTGCCAGCAGCCGACCCGGGACAGGGGGCAATGAAGCTTTCTTT
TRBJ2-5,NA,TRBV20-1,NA,CSAQPRTETMQYF,TGCAGTGCTCAACCGCGGACGGAAACCATGCAGTACTTC
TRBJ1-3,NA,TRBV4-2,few,CASSQGVGNSGNTIYF,TGTGCCAGCAGCCAAGGCGTGGGGAACTCTGGAAACACCATATATTTT
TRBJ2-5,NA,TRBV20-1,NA,CSARVGPHETQYF,TGCAGTGCTAGAGTGGGGCCTCATGAGACCCAGTACTTC
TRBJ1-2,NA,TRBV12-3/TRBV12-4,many,CASSFGSNYGYTF,TGTGCCAGCAGTTTCGGGTCTAACTATGGCTACACCTTC
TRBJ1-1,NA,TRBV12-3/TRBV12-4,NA,CASSLDPMNTEAFF,TGTGCCAGCAGTCTGGACCCTATGAACACTGAAGCTTTCTTT
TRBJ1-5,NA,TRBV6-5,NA,CASSRKGGWGYQPQHF,TGTGCCAGCAGCCGAAAGGGGGGTTGGGGGTATCAGCCCCAGCATTTT
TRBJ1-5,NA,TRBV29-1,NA,CSYTTAQGNQPQHF,TGCAGCTATACGACAGCTCAGGGCAATCAGCCCCAGCATTTT
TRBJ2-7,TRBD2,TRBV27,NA,CASSSSGSCYEQYF,TGTGCCAGCAGTTCTAGCGGGAGTTGTTACGAGCAGTACTTC
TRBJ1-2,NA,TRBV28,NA,CASSQGRPNYGYTF,TGTGCCAGCAGTCAGGGACGGCCGAACTATGGCTACACCTTC
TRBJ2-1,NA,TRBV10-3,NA,CAIREAGRESDEQFF,TGTGCCATCAGAGAAGCAGGACGGGAGAGCGATGAGCAGTTCTTC
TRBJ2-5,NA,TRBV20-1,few,CSAKSTSRETQYF,TGCAGTGCTAAGAGTACCTCCCGGGAGACCCAGTACTTC
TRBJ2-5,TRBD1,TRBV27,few,CASSRTGWGETQYF,TGTGCCAGCAGTAGGACAGGCTGGGGAGAGACCCAGTACTTC
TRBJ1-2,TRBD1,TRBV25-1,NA,CATGSTGEGYTF,TGTGCCACCGGATCGACAGGGGAGGGCTACACCTTC
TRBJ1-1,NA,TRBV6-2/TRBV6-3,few,CASSPPEGTNTEAFF,TGTGCCAGCAGTCCCCCCGAGGGGACGAACACTGAAGCTTTCTTT
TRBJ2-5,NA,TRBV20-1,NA,CSATSGAGQETQYF,TGCAGTGCTACCAGCGGAGCGGGCCAAGAGACCCAGTACTTC
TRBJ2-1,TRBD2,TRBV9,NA,CASSVPGTSGRYEQFF,TGTGCCAGCAGCGTCCCCGGGACTAGCGGGAGATATGAGCAGTTCTTC
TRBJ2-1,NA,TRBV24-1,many,CATSESGAQSYNEQFF,TGTGCCACCAGTGAATCGGGAGCGCAGTCCTACAATGAGCAGTTCTTC
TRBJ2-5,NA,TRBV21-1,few,CAFPGDDRETQYF,TGTGCCTTCCCTGGGGACGACCGAGAGACCCAGTACTTC
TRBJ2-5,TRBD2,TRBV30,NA,CARGGSTGETQYF,TGTGCCCGGGGGGGGTCAACGGGTGAGACCCAGTACTTC
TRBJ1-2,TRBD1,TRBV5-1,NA,CASSLPLTGLGGYTF,TGCGCCAGCAGCTTGCCCTTGACAGGGTTGGGTGGCTACACCTTC
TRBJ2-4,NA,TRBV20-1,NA,CSAVAYQAGNIQYF,TGCAGTGCTGTGGCTTACCAGGCGGGGAACATTCAGTACTTC
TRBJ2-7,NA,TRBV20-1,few,CSAGGPNTRHEQYF,TGCAGTGCTGGGGGCCCGAACACTCGCCACGAGCAGTACTTC
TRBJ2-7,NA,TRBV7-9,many,CASSAPGRVYEQYF,TGTGCCAGCAGCGCACCGGGACGGGTCTACGAGCAGTACTTC
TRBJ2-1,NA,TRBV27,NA,CASGPPSDEQFF,TGTGCCAGCGGGCCCCCTTCGGATGAGCAGTTCTTC
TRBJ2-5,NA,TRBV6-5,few,CASSYSVRGAPQETQYF,TGTGCCAGCAGTTACTCGGTCAGGGGTGCCCCACAAGAGACCCAGTACTTC
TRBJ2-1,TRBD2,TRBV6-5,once,CASSPSGRSSYEQFF,TGTGCCAGCAGCCCCTCCGGGAGGAGTTCCTACGAGCAGTTCTTC
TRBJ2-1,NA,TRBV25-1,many,CASSEFPGWSEQFF,TGTGCCAGCAGTGAATTCCCCGGGTGGAGTGAGCAGTTCTTC
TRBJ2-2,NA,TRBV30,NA,CASNAKFGELFF,TGTGCCTCCAACGCGAAATTCGGGGAGCTGTTTTTT
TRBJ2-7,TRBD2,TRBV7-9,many,CASASGRALEQYF,TGTGCCAGCGCTAGCGGGAGGGCCTTGGAGCAGTACTTC
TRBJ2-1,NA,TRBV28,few,CASRDEQFF,TGTGCCAGCAGGGATGAGCAGTTCTTC
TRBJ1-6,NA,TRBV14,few,CASRGTRGNNSPLHF,TGTGCCAGCAGAGGGACACGGGGTAATAATTCACCCCTCCACTTT
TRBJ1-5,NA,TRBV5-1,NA,CASSLNVEQPQHF,TGCGCCAGCAGCCTCAACGTAGAGCAGCCCCAGCATTTT
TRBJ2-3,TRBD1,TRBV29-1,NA,CSVEGQGGDTQYF,TGCAGCGTTGAGGGACAGGGGGGAGATACGCAGTATTTT
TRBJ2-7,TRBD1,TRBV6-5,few,CASRGRDSPYEQYF,TGTGCCAGCAGGGGCCGGGACAGCCCCTACGAGCAGTACTTC